Presented here are 14 T cell receptor beta chains from one specimen sequenced in a study of blood T cell repertoires in COVID-19 (dated by TCRdb to about 2020). The library was built by means of the immunoSEQ multiplex PCR assay. This is the immuneACCESS table as TCRdb keeps it, with only in-frame sequences that have V and J called. A part of the clones is gone; compared with another copy, unresolved V genes explain less than half, and the rest is unexplained. This sample comprises some 54,000 clones, about 90% of them detected only once. Over 2% of the sample lies in the top ten. Sequencing was carried out using peripheral blood. The receptors shown here come from a man aged 60 to 69 with acute or convalescent COVID-19.

The chain is built from TRBV5-4 and TRBJ2-1; D remains unclear. Per germline, CDR1 SGHNT and CDR2 YYREEE (reference sequence). The germline V and J ends were trimmed by 4 bases and 0 bases, with 8 bases remaining between them. This CDR3 region has 14 residues. The CDR3 DNA reads TGTGCCAGCAGCAGCATAAGCTCCTACAATGAGCAGTTCTTC. This sequence encodes CASSSISSYNEQFF.

V gene TRBV7-2 combines with J gene TRBJ2-6; no definite D call. CDR3 length: 15 amino acids. V gave up 7 bases and J gave up 4 bases, with 14 bases separating them. The germline gives CDR1 SGHTA, CDR2 FQGNSA. CDR3 bases: TGTGCCAGCAACAAACCCCCAGCGGGGGCCAACGTCCTGACTTTC. Its protein is CASNKPPAGANVLTF.

V usage is TRBV11-2 and J usage is TRBJ2-7; the D gene is possibly TRBD1 (6 bases). V was pared by 5 bases and J by 2 bases, with 16 bases between. The CDR3 covers 15 residues. Germline CDR1 reads SGHAT; CDR2 reads FQNNGV. The CDR3 nucleotides are TGTGCCAGCAGCCCTTCGGCCGGACAGACCTACGAGCAGTACTTC. Its translation: CASSPSAGQTYEQYF.

This clone has just one count. The rearrangement links TRBV6-2 or TRBV6-3 to TRBJ2-2; D is uncertain. The CDR3 has 12 amino acids. V shed 6 bases and J shed 4 bases, with 6 bases lying between them. Germline values: CDR1 MNHEY, CDR2 SVGEGT. CDR3 in amino acids: CASSIVTGELFF. In nucleotides, the CDR3 is TGTGCCAGCAGCATAGTCACCGGGGAGCTGTTTTTT.

The V gene is TRBV11-2, the J gene TRBJ1-6, with D unresolved. This CDR3 spans 15 amino acids. The V and J ends lost 1 base and 5 bases respectively, with 9 bases between them. Germline V gene data show CDR1 as SGHAT and CDR2 as FQNNGV. The CDR3 coding sequence is TGTGCCAGCAGCTTAGTGAGTGCCGATAATTCACCCCTCCACTTT. Protein: CASSLVSADNSPLHF.

The V call is TRBV7-3, the J call TRBJ2-7; TRBD1 might be the D (6 bases). V lost 5 bases and J lost 2, with 13 bases in between. This CDR3 comprises 14 residues. The germline V gene encodes CDR1 SGHTA and CDR2 FQGTGA. The CDR3 loop reads CASSPGHLTYEQYF. In nucleotides, the CDR3 is TGTGCCAGCAGCCCGGGACACCTCACCTACGAGCAGTACTTC.

This chain links TRBV5-5 with TRBJ1-5; D gene uncertain. V lost 1 base, J lost 4 bases, and 12 bases lay in between. Germline assignment: CDR1 SGHKS and CDR2 YYEKEE (reference sequence). This CDR3 is built from 15 residues. CDR3: CASSLSPAGNQPQHF. For the CDR3, the DNA is TGTGCCAGCAGCTTGTCCCCGGCCGGGAATCAGCCCCAGCATTTT. Looking up the rest from reference TRBV5-5 and TRBJ1-5 gives the full variable domain: DAGVTQSPTHLIKTRGQQVTLRCSPISGHKSVSWYQQVLGQGPQFIFQYYEKEERGRGNFPDRFSARQFPNYSSELNVNALLLGDSALYLCASSLSPAGNQPQHFGDGTRLSIL.

The rearrangement links TRBV5-8 to TRBJ2-1; TRBD2 agrees at 12 bases. Germline CDR1 SGHTS, CDR2 YDEGEE. V shed 4 bases, J shed 3 bases, and the junction held 8 bases outside the gene matches. The CDR3 loop spans 17 amino acids. CDR3 sequence (DNA): TGTGCCAGCAGCCCGCGTCGGACTAGCGGGATCTACAATGAGCAGTTCTTC. Residues: CASSPRRTSGIYNEQFF.

The chain uses TRBV24-1 and TRBJ2-7; 7 nucleotides line up with TRBD1. The CDR3 is 15 residues long. With 3 bases clipped from V and 3 bases from J, the junction kept 7 bases outside the gene matches. Germline CDR1 reads KGHDR; CDR2 reads SFDVKD. The CDR3 coding sequence is TGTGCCACCAGTGATGGGAACAGGGGCGACTACGAGCAGTACTTC. Translation gives CATSDGNRGDYEQYF.

The rearrangement uses TRBV6-5 and TRBJ2-1; 9 nucleotides agree with TRBD2. V shed 10 bases, J shed 2 bases, and the junction held 3 bases outside the gene matches. CDR3 length: 13 amino acids. Germline CDR1 reads MNHEY; CDR2 reads SVGAGI. The CDR3 loop is CAILAGTYNEQFF. CDR3 nucleotides: TGTGCCATTCTAGCGGGGACCTACAATGAGCAGTTCTTC.

V is TRBV7-2 and J is TRBJ2-5, with 9 bases lining up with TRBD1. The ends lost 2 bases at V and 3 bases at J; junction bases unmatched: 10. Germline-derived CDR1 and CDR2 are SGHTA and FQGNSA. CDR3 length equals 17 residues. This CDR3 reads CASSLLTSGTGKETQYF. CDR3 coding DNA: TGTGCCAGCAGCTTATTAACCTCCGGGACAGGGAAAGAGACCCAGTACTTC. The complete variable domain, with remaining parts taken from reference TRBV7-2 and TRBJ2-5, reads GAGVSQSPSNKVTEKGKDVELRCDPISGHTALYWYRQSLGQGLEFLIYFQGNSAPDKSGLPSDRFSAERTGGSVSTLTIQRTQQEDSAVYLCASSLLTSGTGKETQYFGPGTRLLVL.

The chain employs TRBV5-4 and TRBJ1-6; 10 bases line up with TRBD1. The V segment lost 4 bases and the J segment 7 bases; nucleotides outside the gene matches: 11. The germline gives CDR1 SGHNT, CDR2 YYREEE (reference sequence). CDR3 length: 17 residues. For the CDR3, the DNA is TGTGCCAGCAGCGGAAGCGGAAGGGGACAGGGGAATTCACCCCTCCACTTT. Residues: CASSGSGRGQGNSPLHF.

The J gene is TRBJ1-2, the V gene TRBV12-3 or TRBV12-4; D gene unclear. The germline V and J ends were trimmed by 4 bases and 5 bases, with 8 bases remaining between them. There are 12 residues in the CDR3. In DNA, the CDR3 is TGTGCCAGCAGTTCCACAGTTTATGGCTACACCTTC. The encoded protein is CASSSTVYGYTF.

The CDR3 DNA follows: TGTGCCAGCAGCCCAGGACAGGGTGACCAAGAGACCCAGTACTTC. It translates to CASSPGQGDQETQYF. J is TRBJ2-5 and V is TRBV7-3; 8 bases fit TRBD1. There are 15 residues in the CDR3. V trimming: 5 bases; J trimming: 0 bases; junction bases outside the gene matches: 5. CDR1 is SGHTA and CDR2 is FQGTGA in the germline V gene.